A selection of T cell receptor beta chains follows, all from one sample in a study of T cells after posttransplantation cyclophosphamide. Sequencing used immunoSEQ multiplex PCR; TCRdb keeps in-frame clones, though not all of them. Among approximately 1,600 clones listed, under 85% were seen once. The specimen comprised CD4+ T cells sorted from blood, sampled after allogeneic stem cell transplant with posttransplant cyclophosphamide. The source is a female patient between 60 and 69 years old who received an allogeneic stem cell transplant from a related donor and was CMV-positive. Some T cells may arise from the graft donor. The CDR3 runs from the conserved cysteine through the conserved F or W. D genes are given only for firm matches. Part of the rows lack a size; the others show once, few, many or a class for expanded clones.

D gene,J gene,V gene,clone size,CDR3 DNA,CDR3 protein
-,TRBJ1-3,TRBV6-5,-,TGTGCCAGCAGTTACTTACCCGACGGGGATGGAAACACCATATATTTT,CASSYLPDGDGNTIYF
-,TRBJ1-2,TRBV30,-,TGTGCCGGACAGACGGCTCTCTATGGCTACACCTTC,CAGQTALYGYTF
-,TRBJ1-1,TRBV6-1,-,TGTGCCAGCAGTTTATTGGGGGGTGGCACTGAAGCTTTCTTT,CASSLLGGGTEAFF
TRBD1,TRBJ2-7,TRBV6-5,-,TGTGCCACCAAAGTCACAGGGGGCCCCTCCTACGAGCAGTACTTC,CATKVTGGPSYEQYF
-,TRBJ1-2,TRBV28,-,TGTGCCAGCAACACTAACTATGGCTACACCTTC,CASNTNYGYTF
TRBD1,TRBJ1-2,TRBV6-6,-,TGTGCCAGCAGTTACCAGACAGGGAAAGGCTACACCTTC,CASSYQTGKGYTF
-,TRBJ1-2,TRBV30,-,TGTGCCTGGACCTCGGACAAGAACTATGGCTACACCTTC,CAWTSDKNYGYTF
TRBD1,TRBJ1-2,TRBV29-1,once,TGCAGCGTGAGGGACAGGAATAGTGGCTACACCTTC,CSVRDRNSGYTF
TRBD2,TRBJ2-1,TRBV19,-,TGTGCCAGTAGGCCCAGACTAGCGGGGGGCAACAATGAGCAGTTCTTC,CASRPRLAGGNNEQFF
TRBD2,TRBJ2-1,TRBV2,-,TGTGCCAGCAGTGTTTCTAGCGGGGTGAACAATGAGCAGTTCTTC,CASSVSSGVNNEQFF
TRBD2,TRBJ2-3,TRBV7-2,-,TGTGCCAGCAGCACTGGTAGCGGGGGGGCATCAGATACGCAGTATTTT,CASSTGSGGASDTQYF
-,TRBJ2-3,TRBV18,-,TGTGCCAGCTCACCATACCCCGGGAGTAACACAGATACGCAGTATTTT,CASSPYPGSNTDTQYF
-,TRBJ2-2,TRBV12-5,-,TGTGCTAGTGGCCTGAACACCGGGGAGCTGTTTTTT,CASGLNTGELFF
TRBD2,TRBJ2-1,TRBV29-1,-,TGCAGCGTTGTCAGAGGGACTAGATTTTATGAGCAGTTCTTC,CSVVRGTRFYEQFF
TRBD1,TRBJ1-1,TRBV7-3,-,TGTGCCAGCAGCCCGGGACAGGGAATCACTGAAGCTTTCTTT,CASSPGQGITEAFF
TRBD1,TRBJ1-5,TRBV19,-,TGTGCCAGTAGGGGCGGACAGGGAGGAAATCAGCCCCAGCATTTT,CASRGGQGGNQPQHF
TRBD1,TRBJ1-2,TRBV28,few,TGTGCCAGCAGTGAGGACAGGGCGAGGGGCTACACCTTC,CASSEDRARGYTF
TRBD1,TRBJ1-4,TRBV28,-,TGTGCCAGCAGTCCCCTAGGGGGCGGGGTTAATGAAAAACTGTTTTTT,CASSPLGGGVNEKLFF
TRBD1,TRBJ1-2,TRBV27,-,TGTGCCAGCAGTTATACGACAGGGTTGGATGGCTACACCTTC,CASSYTTGLDGYTF
TRBD1,TRBJ1-5,TRBV19,-,TGTGCCAGTAGTAAGGACAGGTACTATCAGCCCCAGCATTTT,CASSKDRYYQPQHF
-,TRBJ1-5,TRBV7-2,-,TGTGCCAGCAGTCTAACAGGCAATCAGCCCCAGCATTTT,CASSLTGNQPQHF
TRBD2,TRBJ2-1,TRBV7-3,few,TGTGCCAGCAGCCAAGGCGGGGGGCGGGAGCAGTTCTTC,CASSQGGGREQFF
TRBD1,TRBJ1-3,TRBV14,-,TGTGCCAGCAGCCAACTCCTTGGGACAGGGGTGCCCAGAAACACCATATATTTT,CASSQLLGTGVPRNTIYF
TRBD1,TRBJ1-1,TRBV19,-,TGTGCCAGTAGAAAACAGGGGTCTTACACTGAAGCTTTCTTT,CASRKQGSYTEAFF
TRBD1,TRBJ2-1,TRBV2,few,TGTGCCAGCAGGGGACAGGGGTACAATGAGCAGTTCTTC,CASRGQGYNEQFF
-,TRBJ1-4,TRBV30,-,TGTGCCTGGAGTACCAGGGGTAGAGAAAAACTGTTTTTT,CAWSTRGREKLFF
-,TRBJ2-7,TRBV20-1,few,TGCAGTGGTGTCCGGGGCTACGAGCAGTACTTC,CSGVRGYEQYF
-,TRBJ1-6,TRBV27,-,TGTGCCAGCAGTTTAAAACAGGGCAATTCACCCCTCCACTTT,CASSLKQGNSPLHF
TRBD1,TRBJ1-3,TRBV4-2,-,TGTGCCAGCAGCCAAGAGGGACAGGGGGCTGGAAACACCATATATTTT,CASSQEGQGAGNTIYF
-,TRBJ2-6,TRBV5-1,-,TGCGCCAGCAGCTTGCTAGCGAACTCTGGGGCCAACGTCCTGACTTTC,CASSLLANSGANVLTF
-,TRBJ2-1,TRBV5-1,-,TGCGCCAGCAGCTTGGGGTCACCCAGTTTTGCGGGAAACAATGAGCAGTTCTTC,CASSLGSPSFAGNNEQFF
-,TRBJ1-4,TRBV5-3,-,TGTGCCAGAAGCTTGGTCATAAGGGGTGTAGGGATCCTGTTTGAAACTTGTGAAAAACTGTTTTTT,CARSLVIRGVGILFETCEKLFF
-,TRBJ2-1,TRBV5-1,-,TGCGCCAGCAGCTTGCCCCCTAGCGACTACAATGAGCAGTTCTTC,CASSLPPSDYNEQFF
-,TRBJ2-3,TRBV28,-,TGTGCCAGCATCTTAAGCGGGCTGGCGGCTACGCAGTATTTT,CASILSGLAATQYF
-,TRBJ2-1,TRBV5-1,few,TGCGCCAGCAGCTTGCGGTCTACAGGTTACCGGACCAATGAGCAGTTCTTC,CASSLRSTGYRTNEQFF
-,TRBJ2-1,TRBV7-2,-,TGTGCCAGCATCCTTTCTGGCGGCCATGAGCAGTTCTTC,CASILSGGHEQFF
TRBD2,TRBJ2-2,TRBV7-2,-,TGTGCCAGCAGCCATCGTGGACTAGCGGGGGTTTCAAACACCGGGGAGCTGTTTTTT,CASSHRGLAGVSNTGELFF
-,TRBJ1-2,TRBV6-1,-,TGTGCCAGCAGTGACCCCCCTGTTGGCTACACCTTC,CASSDPPVGYTF
TRBD2,TRBJ2-3,TRBV7-8,-,TGTGCCAGCAGCTTAGCTGCGGCTAGCGGGGGGAACACAGATACGCAGTATTTT,CASSLAAASGGNTDTQYF
TRBD1,TRBJ2-1,TRBV11-2,-,TGTGCCAGCAGCTTACGGACAGGGGGCAATGAGCAGTTCTTC,CASSLRTGGNEQFF
-,TRBJ2-1,TRBV14,few,TGTGCCAGCAGCCAAGGCGGGGGCCCACACAATGAGCAGTTCTTC,CASSQGGGPHNEQFF
-,TRBJ2-1,TRBV10-1,-,TGCGCCAGCAGGGCGGGCCTCATGGGTGAGCAGTTCTTC,CASRAGLMGEQFF
-,TRBJ1-2,TRBV30,-,TGTGCCTGGGCGGGCCTCAACTATGGCTACACCTTC,CAWAGLNYGYTF
-,TRBJ2-1,TRBV10-3,-,TGTGCCATCACCCGGGGGAACGGCAATGAGCAGTTCTTC,CAITRGNGNEQFF
-,TRBJ1-6,TRBV2,-,TGTGCCAGCAGTGACAGAAATAATTCCCCCCTCCCCTTT,CASSDRNNSPLPF
TRBD1,TRBJ1-3,TRBV6-1,once,TGTGCCACCGCAGGGGGCGGAAACACCATATATTTT,CATAGGGNTIYF
TRBD1,TRBJ1-1,TRBV5-6,once,TGTGCCAGCAGCTTGGCAGGGGGCGCGAACACTGAAGCTTTCTTT,CASSLAGGANTEAFF
-,TRBJ2-1,TRBV9,-,TGTGCCAGCAGCGTAGCAGGTAGCGGCTCCTACAATGAGCAGTTCTTC,CASSVAGSGSYNEQFF
TRBD1,TRBJ2-3,TRBV18,few,TGTGCCAGCTCAACGGTATCCCGGACAGGGTACACAGATACGCAGTATTTT,CASSTVSRTGYTDTQYF
-,TRBJ2-6,TRBV5-4,-,TGTGCCAGCAGTTTCGACACCACTGGGGCCAACGTCCTGACTTTC,CASSFDTTGANVLTF
TRBD1,TRBJ2-7,TRBV7-9,-,TGTGCCAGCAGCTCCCTGATAACAGGGGGGAGCTCCTACGAGCAGTACTTC,CASSSLITGGSSYEQYF
-,TRBJ1-1,TRBV10-3,-,TGTGCCATCTCAGGAGCACAGGGAGACACTGAAGCTTTCTTT,CAISGAQGDTEAFF
TRBD2,TRBJ2-1,TRBV19,-,TGTGCCAGTAGTATTCTAGCGGACCTTGGGGACAATGAGCAGTTCTTC,CASSILADLGDNEQFF